This TCR beta chain was identified in a study of blood T cell repertoires in COVID-19. Across the whole study: From T cells, B-cell-depleted T cells, or PBMCs came the material, which was cDNA or gDNA.

In the original processing: Reference gene primer amplification in the assay estimated nucleated cell counts. TCRdb's table, derived via immunoSEQ multiplex PCR, lists solely in-frame clones and lacks some. V and J calls and clone size come straight from that table; D and trimming were deduced from the DNA. This sample carries about 400,000 clones, nearly 90% of them seen once, and the ten largest clones take over 2%. Participants spanned ages roughly 18 to 90 years and resided in 20 to 30 US areas. Unmatched junction bases numbered 7, after V lost 6 bases and J lost 4 bases. The germline V gene encodes CDR1 MNHEY and CDR2 SVGAGI. The CDR3 totals 14 residues.

The chain has TRBV6-5 and TRBJ2-7; 9 nucleotides align to TRBD1. The receptor was derived from a woman in her thirties or forties with acute COVID-19. Sequencing was performed on PBMCs or T cells enriched from blood (not recorded which). This chain's CDR3 is CASRLGTGRYEQYF. The CDR3 DNA sequence: TGTGCCAGCAGGCTGGGGACAGGGAGGTACGAGCAGTACTTC.